The following is a TCR beta chain sequence with its context. The data belong to a study of T-cell memory formation after mild COVID-19. In TCRdb, the 5' RACE reads were re-called with MiXCR into one record per CDR3 protein. The sample lists about 82,000 distinct CDR3 sequences; about 13% were seen once. V was trimmed by 2 bases and J by 5 bases, leaving 16 bases between them. CDR3 length equals 14 residues. CDR1 and CDR2 (germline): GTSNPN, SVGIG (reference sequence). Source material: PBMCs or a T cell subset sorted from them (not recorded which). The TCR sequence derives from an adult woman who had mild COVID-19 (a few samples of this study predate the infection). Cell type and time point are not known. The chain recombines TRBV30 with TRBJ2-7; D may be TRBD2 (5 bases). CDR3 coding DNA: TGTGCCTGGAGTCCCCTAGCTGATATCCACGAGCAGTACTTC. Translating gives CAWSPLADIHEQYF.